Below, 24 T cell receptor beta chains from the same sample are listed, as sequenced in a study of blood T cells in healthy people across ages. Next came a second PCR, run for 7 to 11 cycles, which used a sample-barcoded 5' primer along with a J-beta primer mix. MiXCR, run by TCRdb on the 5' RACE reads, gives a single entry per CDR3 protein. The table has 600,000 or so distinct CDR3 sequences, about 30% seen once. Sequencing was performed on blood. The receptor source for this set is a woman of 80 years or more in good health.

As for this clonotype: The junction shows a germline mismatch at one end, possibly a read error. CDR3 nucleotides: TGTGCCGGCAGGCCCGGGACAGCGAATTATGGCTACACCTTC. Protein: CAGRPGTANYGYTF. The V call is TRBV12-3 or TRBV12-4, the J call TRBJ1-2, with 7 bases that match TRBD1. There are 14 residues in the CDR3.

This clonotype has at least ten counts. V gene TRBV6-1 combines with J gene TRBJ2-1, with a possible D match to TRBD1 (5 bases). The V end was cut by 1 base, the J end by 8 bases, with 15 bases between. The germline gives CDR1 MNHNS, CDR2 SASEGT. CDR3 length equals 15 residues. CDR3 sequence (DNA): TGTGCCAGCAGTGAAGGGACCAGGGATCCCGATGAGCAGTTCTTC. This codes for CASSEGTRDPDEQFF.

The chain links TRBV9 to TRBJ2-3; the match to TRBD2 covers 8 bases. The CDR3 covers 15 residues. From germline, CDR1 is SGDLS and CDR2 YYNGEE. Trimming cost V 4 bases and J 3 bases; bases outside gene matches: 7. The CDR3 DNA follows: TGTGCCAGCAGCAAGGTCGGGGGGGTTACAGATACGCAGTATTTT. It yields the protein CASSKVGGVTDTQYF.

This clonotype was seen repeatedly, ten times or more. The V gene is TRBV20-1, the J gene TRBJ1-6; weak D call: TRBD1 (6 bases). The CDR3 is 16 residues long. Germline loops: CDR1 DFQATT, CDR2 SNEGSKA (reference sequence). Trimming shortened V by 6 bases and J by 2 bases, and 17 bases separated the two germline ends. The CDR3 sequence is CSANPRGNAYNSPLHF. The DNA of the CDR3 is TGCAGTGCCAACCCGAGGGGGAACGCCTATAATTCACCCCTCCACTTT.

This clonotype was picked up many times. V gene TRBV5-1 combines with J gene TRBJ2-5; D assignment may be TRBD1 or TRBD2 (6 bases each). Between the trimmed V and J ends, which lost 0 bases and 2 bases, there was a span of 14 bases. CDR3 length: 16 residues. From germline, CDR1 is SGHRS and CDR2 YFSETQ. The CDR3 loop is CASSLARGAVQETQYF. Here the CDR3 DNA reads TGCGCCAGCAGCTTGGCGAGGGGGGCCGTACAAGAGACCCAGTACTTC.

In its sample, this clonotype was seen many times. This sequence joins TRBV20-1 and TRBJ2-3; D might be TRBD1 or TRBD2, each matching 6 bases. This CDR3 spans 13 amino acids. Germline V gene sequence: CDR1 DFQATT, CDR2 SNEGSKA (reference sequence). Trimming removed 2 bases at V and 6 bases at J, with 12 bases between. CDR3 in amino acids: CSARKGGLDTQYF. The CDR3 DNA sequence: TGCAGTGCTAGAAAGGGGGGCCTCGATACGCAGTATTTT.

V and J are TRBV5-1 and TRBJ1-1; D is undetermined. Trimming took off 4 bases at V and 6 bases at J, with 16 bases between the two ends. The germline CDR1 and CDR2 sequences are SGHRS and YFSETQ. The CDR3 sequence is 14 residues long. CDR3 nucleotide sequence: TGCGCCAGCAGCAGAGAGGCATGGTTGGCTGAAGCTTTCTTT. This translates into CASSREAWLAEAFF.

This clonotype was observed once. V gene TRBV20-1 combines with J gene TRBJ2-5; 12 nucleotides match TRBD2. The J call may be wrong; the DNA end is better matched by TRBJ2-7. Germline loops: CDR1 DFQATT, CDR2 SNEGSKA (reference sequence). The CDR3 spans 15 residues. The CDR3 bases are TGCAGTGCCTTAACCGGGACTAGCGGGTGTGACGAGCAGTACTTC. This translates into CSALTGTSGCDEQYF.

Only a few counts were recorded for this clonotype. The chain uses TRBV18 and TRBJ2-3, with 9 bases fitting TRBD1. After removal of 3 bases from V and 7 bases from J, the junction contained 11 bases not matched to a gene. The germline gives CDR1 KGHSH, CDR2 LQKENI. This CDR3 spans 16 amino acids. The CDR3 loop reads CASSPRSGQGMHTQYF. In DNA, the CDR3 is TGTGCCAGCTCACCCCGCTCTGGACAGGGGATGCATACGCAGTATTTT.

This clonotype has a count of ten or more. The chain couples TRBV20-1 to TRBJ2-1; TRBD2 agrees at 9 bases. Germline CDR1 DFQATT, CDR2 SNEGSKA (reference sequence). With V trimmed by 7 bases and J by 3 bases, 7 bases remained unmatched. The CDR3 has 14 residues. The CDR3 loop reads CSVAGTSLYNEQFF. CDR3 coding DNA: TGCAGTGTAGCCGGGACTAGCCTCTACAATGAGCAGTTCTTC.

This clonotype showed up many times. V usage is TRBV6-5 and J usage is TRBJ1-5; D unresolved. CDR3 length: 16 amino acids. V was shortened by 0 bases and J by 0 bases, with 9 bases between the two germline ends. Germline CDR1 is MNHEY and CDR2 is SVGAGI. In nucleotides, the CDR3 is TGTGCCAGCAGTTACTCGTATCCAAATAGCAATCAGCCCCAGCATTTT. As protein: CASSYSYPNSNQPQHF.

This clonotype has a count of ten or more. Compared with germline, one end of the junction differs, possibly owing to a read error. The chain combines TRBV7-2 with TRBJ2-7; 7 nucleotides align to TRBD2. Germline CDR1 reads SGHTA; CDR2 reads FQGNSA. The CDR3 contains 12 residues. CDR3 loop: CDGLGIVDEQYF. In nucleotides, the CDR3 is TGCGACGGACTAGGAATCGTCGACGAGCAGTACTTC. The full variable domain, with the rest looked up from reference TRBV7-2 and TRBJ2-7, is GAGVSQSPSNKVTEKGKDVELRCDPISGHTALYWYRQSLGQGLEFLIYFQGNSAPDKSGLPSDRFSAERTGGSVSTLTIQRTQQEDSAVYLCDGLGIVDEQYFGPGTRLTVT.

This clonotype showed up just a few times. This chain joins TRBV28 and TRBJ1-1; D gene ambiguous. Trimming pared 2 bases from V and 4 bases from J, leaving 8 bases between. The CDR3 totals 13 residues. Germline CDR1 MDHEN, CDR2 SYDVKM. The CDR3 loop is CASSLTLATEAFF. CDR3 coding DNA: TGTGCCAGCAGTTTAACCCTGGCCACTGAAGCTTTCTTT.

This clonotype was counted many times. This chain joins TRBV9 and TRBJ1-2; 9 nucleotides agree with TRBD1. The CDR3 consists of 14 residues. Germline V gene sequence: CDR1 SGDLS, CDR2 YYNGEE. V shed 0 bases, J shed 7 bases, and the junction held 4 bases outside the gene matches. CDR3: CASSVEDRGGGYTF. In DNA, the CDR3 is TGTGCCAGCAGCGTAGAGGACAGGGGAGGTGGCTACACCTTC.

This clonotype has more than one count but fewer than ten. V and J are TRBV7-3 and TRBJ2-5; TRBD2 matches 14 bases. The CDR3 is made up of 15 amino acids. Germline values: CDR1 SGHTA, CDR2 FQGTGA. The ends lost 5 bases at V and 11 bases at J; junction bases unmatched: 10. The CDR3 DNA follows: TGTGCCAGCAGCATGACTAGCGGGGGGGCCTATGAGCAGTACTTC. It is translated as CASSMTSGGAYEQYF.

This clonotype was counted at least ten times. This chain joins TRBV29-1 and TRBJ2-1; the D gene is possibly TRBD1 (5 bases). The germline V and J ends were trimmed by 3 bases and 6 bases, with 9 bases remaining between them. Germline CDR1 SQVTM, CDR2 ANQGSEA. The CDR3 loop spans 12 amino acids. The CDR3 sequence is CSVDQGSNEQFF. CDR3 sequence (DNA): TGCAGCGTTGACCAGGGCAGCAATGAGCAGTTCTTC.

This clonotype has just a few counts. This chain connects TRBV11-1 to TRBJ2-7; TRBD1 matches at 7 bases. The CDR3 sequence is 17 residues long. Germline V gene data show CDR1 as SGHAT and CDR2 as FQDESV (reference sequence). The V segment lost 2 bases and the J segment 6 bases; nucleotides outside the gene matches: 16. Written as DNA, the CDR3 is TGTGCCAGCAGCTTAAGGAGGACTGCAGGGGGTACGCGCGAGCAGTACTTC. Amino acid sequence: CASSLRRTAGGTREQYF.

This clonotype has a count of ten or more. V is TRBV30 and J is TRBJ2-3; D gene ambiguous. With 0 bases removed from V and 1 base from J, the gap between germline ends came to 11 bases. The CDR3 covers 15 residues. Germline V gives CDR1 GTSNPN, CDR2 SVGIG (reference sequence). CDR3 in amino acids: CAWSVALTGTDTQYF. Written as DNA, the CDR3 is TGTGCCTGGAGTGTGGCCTTGACTGGCACAGATACGCAGTATTTT.

This clonotype was seen repeatedly, ten times or more. The V gene is TRBV10-2, the J gene TRBJ2-7; no reliable D call. The J call may be in error: the DNA end matches TRBJ2-5 better. CDR3 length: 12 residues. The germline V gene has CDR1 WSHSY and CDR2 SAAADI. The CDR3 loop is CASSESGETQYF. For the CDR3, the DNA is TGCGCCAGCAGTGAAAGTGGGGAGACCCAGTACTTC.

Many counts were recorded for this clonotype. This chain links TRBV20-1 with TRBJ2-7, with 7 bases lining up with TRBD1. The CDR3 extends over 11 amino acids. The V gene's germline CDR1 is DFQATT and CDR2 SNEGSKA (reference sequence). The V gene end was trimmed by 8 bases and the J gene end by 4 bases; junction bases not matched to a gene: 5. The CDR3 region is CSPGQIYEQYF. CDR3 sequence (DNA): TGCAGTCCGGGACAGATATACGAGCAGTACTTC.

This chain connects TRBV5-1 to TRBJ2-2, with a tentative D call TRBD2 (6 bases). V was shortened by 4 bases and J by 0 bases, with 13 bases between the two germline ends. CDR1 and CDR2 (germline): SGHRS, YFSETQ. The CDR3 consists of 16 residues. The CDR3 loop reads CASSTLGEANTGELFF. The CDR3 coding sequence is TGCGCCAGCAGCACCCTCGGGGAGGCGAACACCGGGGAGCTGTTTTTT. Based on the CDR3 plus reference TRBV5-1 and TRBJ2-2, the full variable domain is KAGVTQTPRYLIKTRGQQVTLSCSPISGHRSVSWYQQTPGQGLQFLFEYFSETQRNKGNFPGRFSGRQFSNSRSEMNVSTLELGDSALYLCASSTLGEANTGELFFGEGSRLTVL.

A remark on this clonotype: With a much larger clone just one base away, this may be a read error. The chain combines TRBV11-2 with TRBJ2-1; possible D gene TRBD2, 5 bases. CDR3 length: 13 residues. CDR1 and CDR2 from the germline V gene are SGHAT and FQNNGV. Trimming shortened V by 8 bases and J by 8 bases, and 16 bases separated the two germline ends. The DNA for the CDR3 is TGTGCCAGCCGGGTTGGGAGTCCGGATGAGCAGTTCTTC. This codes for CASRVGSPDEQFF.

This clonotype has ten or more counts. This chain joins TRBV7-2 and TRBJ2-4; 7 nucleotides align to TRBD1. Germline CDR1 SGHTA, CDR2 FQGNSA. The CDR3 runs to 16 residues. The trim removed 5 bases at V and 2 bases at J, leaving 9 bases unmatched. CDR3 nucleotides: TGTGCCAGCAGCGATGGACAGGAGGAAACCAAAAACATTCAGTACTTC. The encoded protein is CASSDGQEETKNIQYF.

V and J are TRBV20-1 and TRBJ2-3; D could derive from TRBD1 or TRBD2 (5 bases each). Trimming removed 6 bases from V and 2 bases from J, with 18 bases in between. The CDR3 contains 15 residues. Germline loops: CDR1 DFQATT, CDR2 SNEGSKA (reference sequence). The CDR3 is CSAPRGGDYTDTQYF. CDR3 DNA: TGCAGTGCCCCGAGGGGTGGGGATTACACAGATACGCAGTATTTT.